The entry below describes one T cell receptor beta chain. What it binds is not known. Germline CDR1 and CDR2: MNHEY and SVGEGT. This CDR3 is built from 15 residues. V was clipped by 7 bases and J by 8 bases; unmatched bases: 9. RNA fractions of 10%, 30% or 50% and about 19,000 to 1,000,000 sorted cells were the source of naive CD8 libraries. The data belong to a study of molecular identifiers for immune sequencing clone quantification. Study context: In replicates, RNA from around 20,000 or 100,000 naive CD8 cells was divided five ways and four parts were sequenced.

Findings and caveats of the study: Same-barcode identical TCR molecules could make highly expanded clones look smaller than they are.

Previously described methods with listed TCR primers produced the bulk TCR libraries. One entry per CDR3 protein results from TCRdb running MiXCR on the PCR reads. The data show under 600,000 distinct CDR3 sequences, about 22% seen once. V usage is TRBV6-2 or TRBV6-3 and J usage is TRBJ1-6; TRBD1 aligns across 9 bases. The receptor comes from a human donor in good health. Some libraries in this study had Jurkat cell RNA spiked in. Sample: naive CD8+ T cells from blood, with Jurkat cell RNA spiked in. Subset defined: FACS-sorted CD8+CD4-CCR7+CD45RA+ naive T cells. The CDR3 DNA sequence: TGTGCCAGCATTCCCGGGACAGGGCGATATTCACCCCTCCACTTT. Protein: CASIPGTGRYSPLHF.